This passage covers 23 T cell receptor beta chains from one sample sequenced in a study of cytomegalovirus exposure and HLA in healthy donors. The PCR had 60 Vbeta and 13 Jbeta primers. Data came from immunoSEQ multiplex PCR; TCRdb stores just in-frame clones and leaves some out. Of roughly 100,000 clones in the sample, 75% to 80% were seen once. The sequenced sample was PBMCs. Source of these receptors: a male donor in good health and CMV-seropositive.

The chain employs TRBV28 and TRBJ2-3; possibly TRBD2 for D (5 bases). With 5 bases removed from V and 5 bases from J, the gap between germline ends came to 17 bases. The CDR3 sequence is 15 residues long. CDR1 and CDR2 from the germline V gene are MDHEN and SYDVKM. The CDR3 region is CASSPGGPPRDTQYF. DNA of the CDR3: TGTGCCAGCAGTCCCGGAGGCCCCCCACGAGATACGCAGTATTTT.

V usage is TRBV15 and J usage is TRBJ2-5, with D possibly being TRBD2 (6 bases). Germline V gene data show CDR1 as LNHNV and CDR2 as YYDKDF (reference sequence). The CDR3 runs 13 residues. With 9 bases removed from V and 9 bases from J, the gap between germline ends came to 20 bases. CDR3 protein: CATQWSGTGAQYF. CDR3 sequence (DNA): TGTGCCACTCAATGGAGCGGTACGGGGGCCCAGTACTTC.

CDR3 DNA sequence: TGTGCCAGCAGCGTAGAGCCTTTCTCCTACAATGAGCAGTTCTTC. Its protein is CASSVEPFSYNEQFF. The chain carries TRBV9 and TRBJ2-1; D gene unclear. The CDR3 consists of 15 residues. With 0 bases removed from V and 0 bases from J, the gap between germline ends came to 7 bases. From germline, CDR1 is SGDLS and CDR2 YYNGEE.

The chain uses TRBV9 and TRBJ2-1, with D maybe TRBD2 (5 bases). Trimming left V 4 bases short and J 6 bases short, with 14 bases between. This CDR3 has 14 residues. The germline V gene encodes CDR1 SGDLS and CDR2 YYNGEE. Here the CDR3 reads CASSLFEGSNEQFF. CDR3 bases: TGTGCCAGCAGCCTTTTCGAGGGCAGCAATGAGCAGTTCTTC.

V usage is TRBV11-2 and J usage is TRBJ2-3, with D possibly TRBD1 on 6 matching bases. This CDR3 comprises 12 residues. Germline V gene data show CDR1 as SGHAT and CDR2 as FQNNGV. V lost 5 bases and J lost 7, with 10 bases in between. The chain's CDR3 is CASSQQGNTQYF. CDR3 in DNA: TGTGCCAGCAGCCAGCAGGGGAATACGCAGTATTTT.

The chain employs TRBV19 and TRBJ2-7, with 9 bases fitting TRBD2. From germline, CDR1 is LNHDA and CDR2 SQIVND (reference sequence). The CDR3 extends over 15 amino acids. V lost 1 base and J lost 5; bases outside the gene matches: 6. The CDR3 nucleotides read TGTGCCAGTAGTATAGGCTGGACTAGCGTTCACGAGCAGTACTTC. Translated: CASSIGWTSVHEQYF.

V gene TRBV10-3 combines with J gene TRBJ2-7, with D perhaps TRBD1 (8 bases). The CDR3 extends over 15 amino acids. V dropped 6 bases and J dropped 5 bases, with 20 bases sitting between them. Germline-derived CDR1 and CDR2 are ENHRY and SYGVKD. This CDR3 is CAISYQQGGENEQYF. The DNA for the CDR3 is TGTGCCATCAGCTATCAACAGGGGGGGGAAAACGAGCAGTACTTC.

The chain links TRBV30 to TRBJ2-1; the D call may be TRBD1 or TRBD2 (6 bases each). Germline V lookup: CDR1 GTSNPN, CDR2 SVGIG (reference sequence). Trimming took off 5 bases at V and 0 bases at J, with 14 bases between the two ends. The CDR3 length is 15 residues. CDR3 region: CAWGGGRSSYNEQFF. CDR3 DNA sequence: TGTGCCTGGGGTGGGGGGCGAAGCTCCTACAATGAGCAGTTCTTC.

The chain joins TRBV10-3 to TRBJ1-5; a possible D gene is TRBD1 (5 bases). V lost 3 bases to trimming and J lost 2 bases, with 14 bases between them. The CDR3 consists of 16 residues. Germline V gene lookup returns CDR1 ENHRY and CDR2 SYGVKD. CDR3: CAISDSAPGGNQPQHF. The CDR3 DNA reads TGTGCCATCAGTGATTCCGCCCCGGGGGGCAATCAGCCCCAGCATTTT.

The CDR3 DNA sequence: TGTGCCAGTAGTACAACCGGGACAGGGTTCAGTCCGGGACCACTTGGCTACACCTTC. This codes for CASSTTGTGFSPGPLGYTF. This chain uses TRBV19 with TRBJ1-2, with 9 bases matching TRBD1. CDR1 and CDR2 (germline): LNHDA, SQIVND (reference sequence). Losses at the gene ends were 4 bases for V and 7 bases for J; bases not matched to a gene: 22. This CDR3 is built from 19 residues. Supplemented by reference TRBV19 and TRBJ1-2, the full variable domain reads DGGITQSPKYLFRKEGQNVTLSCEQNLNHDAMYWYRQDPGQGLRLIYYSQIVNDFQKGDIAEGYSVSREKKESFPLTVTSAQKNPTAFYLCASSTTGTGFSPGPLGYTFGSGTRLTVV.

The chain joins TRBV6-1 to TRBJ2-1; 9 bases match TRBD1. Germline loops: CDR1 MNHNS, CDR2 SASEGT. Trimming at V came to 10 bases and at J to 8 bases, leaving 9 bases not matched to a gene. This CDR3 spans 13 amino acids. Written as DNA, the CDR3 is TGTGCCACCGCGGGGACAGGGCTCCATGAGCAGTTCTTC. This translates into CATAGTGLHEQFF.

V usage is TRBV19 and J usage is TRBJ1-5; D ambiguous. Germline V gene sequence: CDR1 LNHDA, CDR2 SQIVND (reference sequence). Between the trimmed V and J ends, which lost 1 base and 0 bases, there was a span of 7 bases. CDR3 length equals 15 residues. CDR3: CASSIGSLSNQPQHF. The CDR3 DNA sequence: TGTGCCAGTAGTATAGGTTCACTTAGCAATCAGCCCCAGCATTTT.

The V call is TRBV6-5, the J call TRBJ2-6; D is possibly TRBD1 (5 bases). V lost 6 bases and J 4 bases, leaving 7 bases between the germline ends. Germline V CDR1 and CDR2: MNHEY, SVGAGI. The CDR3 is made up of 13 amino acids. The CDR3: CASSRTGANVLTF. CDR3 in DNA: TGTGCCAGCAGCCGGACAGGGGCCAACGTCCTGACTTTC.

This chain links TRBV28 with TRBJ1-5; D call uncertain. V shed 6 bases and J shed 6 bases, with 15 bases lying between them. The CDR3 is made up of 14 amino acids. Per the germline V gene, CDR1 is MDHEN and CDR2 is SYDVKM. CDR3 region: CASSSGGSGQPQHF. The CDR3 bases are TGTGCCAGCAGCTCCGGAGGGTCCGGTCAGCCCCAGCATTTT.

The rearrangement links TRBV11-2 to TRBJ1-1, with a weak D call TRBD1 (6 bases). The CDR3 is 14 amino acids. Germline V gene sequence: CDR1 SGHAT, CDR2 FQNNGV. V lost 3 bases and J 2 bases, leaving 10 bases between the germline ends. CDR3 loop: CASSFTGRNTEAFF. The DNA of the CDR3 is TGTGCCAGCAGCTTTACAGGGCGTAACACTGAAGCTTTCTTT.

DNA for the CDR3: TGTGCCAGCAGCTTAGCGGCAGAATCCTATGGCTACACCTTC. This encodes CASSLAAESYGYTF. The chain links TRBV7-9 to TRBJ1-2; D is undetermined. V shed 0 bases and J shed 4 bases, with 9 bases lying between them. Per germline, CDR1 SEHNR and CDR2 FQNEAQ (reference sequence). This CDR3 region has 14 residues. Complete variable domain (other parts from reference TRBV7-9 and TRBJ1-2): DTGVSQNPRHKITKRGQNVTFRCDPISEHNRLYWYRQTLGQGPEFLTYFQNEAQLEKSRLLSDRFSAERPKGSFSTLEIQRTEQGDSAMYLCASSLAAESYGYTFGSGTRLTVV.

DNA for the CDR3: TGTGCCAGCAGCTTGGAAGGGACTTCGGCCTATGGCTACACCTTC. Amino acids: CASSLEGTSAYGYTF. The gene calls are TRBV7-2 and TRBJ1-2; weak D call: TRBD1 (5 bases). Trimming pared 3 bases from V and 4 bases from J, leaving 15 bases between. The CDR3 is 15 residues long. Germline V gene data show CDR1 as SGHTA and CDR2 as FQGNSA.

The chain recombines TRBV9 with TRBJ2-3; TRBD2 matches 12 bases. Germline V gives CDR1 SGDLS, CDR2 YYNGEE. This CDR3 is 20 amino acids long. Germline trimming cut 1 base from V and 4 bases from J; bases unmatched to any gene: 16. The CDR3 nucleotides read TGTGCCAGCAGCGTAAGCGTGGCTAGCGGGAGGGCCGGAAGAGCAGATACGCAGTATTTT. Translated, it gives CASSVSVASGRAGRADTQYF.

A single count supports this clone. The chain combines TRBV6-1 with TRBJ2-7; unclear D gene. CDR3 length equals 14 residues. V lost 5 bases and J 4 bases, leaving 15 bases between the germline ends. Germline V lookup: CDR1 MNHNS, CDR2 SASEGT. In nucleotides, the CDR3 is TGTGCCAGCAGTCCCCGCGGAGAAGCGTACGAGCAGTACTTC. Protein product: CASSPRGEAYEQYF.

This chain links TRBV5-1 with TRBJ2-2; TRBD2 matches 9 bases. The CDR3 covers 15 residues. Trimming cost V 1 base and J 4 bases; bases outside gene matches: 2. Germline assignment: CDR1 SGHRS and CDR2 YFSETQ. In DNA form, the CDR3 reads TGCGCCAGCAGCTTGACTAGCGGGCGCACCGGGGAGCTGTTTTTT. It is translated as CASSLTSGRTGELFF.

This clone was observed a handful of times. The chain carries TRBV11-2 and TRBJ1-2; possible D gene TRBD1, 5 bases. Trimming left V 3 bases short and J 7 bases short, with 15 bases between. This CDR3 contains 14 residues. The germline V gene has CDR1 SGHAT and CDR2 FQNNGV. This CDR3 is CASSFLTDGGGYTF. CDR3 nucleotides: TGTGCCAGCAGCTTTTTGACAGACGGCGGTGGCTACACCTTC.

The chain joins TRBV27 to TRBJ2-1; TRBD2 matches at 9 bases. The ends lost 6 bases at V and 0 bases at J; junction bases unmatched: 12. Germline loops: CDR1 MNHEY, CDR2 SMNVEV (reference sequence). The CDR3 is 18 residues long. The CDR3 DNA sequence: TGTGCCAGCAGATTGGGTCTAGCGGGACCCAGCTCCTACAATGAGCAGTTCTTC. It specifies CASRLGLAGPSSYNEQFF.

The rearrangement links TRBV4-2 to TRBJ2-4, with 11 bases matching TRBD2. This CDR3 is 13 amino acids long. J was trimmed by 13 bases and V by 1 base; bases with no gene match: 3. Germline values: CDR1 LGHNA, CDR2 YNFKEQ. In DNA, the CDR3 is TGTGCCAGCAGCCAAGGTCCTAGCGGGGGGCAGTACTTC. Translating gives CASSQGPSGGQYF.